The source of this T cell receptor (beta chain) is a study of cytomegalovirus exposure and HLA in healthy donors. The CDR3 loop spans 13 amino acids. The V gene's germline CDR1 is ENHRY and CDR2 SYGVKD. The PCR used 60 Vbeta and 13 Jbeta primers. TCRdb's table, derived via immunoSEQ multiplex PCR, lists solely in-frame clones and lacks some. The sample contains approximately 190,000 clones, around four fifths of which appear only once. The receptor's source is a woman aged 45-65 years in good health and CMV-seropositive. Material: PBMCs. V and J are TRBV10-3 and TRBJ2-5, with TRBD1 matching 8 bases. The J call may not be correct, given that the DNA end is closer to TRBJ2-7. CDR3 sequence (DNA): TGTGCCATTGCGGACAGGGAAGTTAACGAGCAGTACTTC. It encodes CAIADREVNEQYF.